The present T cell receptor (beta chain) was sequenced within a study of blood T cells in healthy people across ages. About the study: Capture by template switching was about one barcoded beta molecule per two T cells.

The CDR3 has 13 amino acids. The germline V gene has CDR1 SQVTM and CDR2 ANQGSEA. V lost 1 base, J lost 6 bases, and 12 bases lay in between. This clonotype was counted between two and nine times. A J-beta primer mix and a sample-barcoded 5' primer were used in a second PCR of about 6 to 12 cycles. TCRdb reprocessed the 5' RACE reads via MiXCR and lists one record per CDR3 protein. This sample has more than 650,000 distinct CDR3 sequences, with about 48% found just once. This sequence joins TRBV29-1 and TRBJ2-5; possibly TRBD2 for D (6 bases). This TCR was recovered from a man at least 80 years old in good health. The sequenced sample was blood. The CDR3 nucleotides read TGCAGCGTTGAAGCGGACGGAGGGCAGACCCAGTACTTC. It is translated as CSVEADGGQTQYF.